This TCR beta chain was recovered during a study of the immune and genomic landscape of osteosarcoma. At the level of the study: Median age at diagnosis was approximately 25 years, range roughly 5-85.

General study points: Clonality was benchmarked against external normal skin and healthy blood data. Compared with cold C1, the hot C3 cluster had higher, still-low clonality.

TCRdb's copy holds only in-frame clones and misses some; the assay was immunoSEQ multiplex PCR. This sample has roughly 1,300 clones, with about two thirds found just once. V lost 3 bases, J lost 5 bases, and 11 bases lay in between. This CDR3 region has 14 residues. The V gene's germline CDR1 is MGHRA and CDR2 YSYEKL. Osteosarcoma specimens were post-treatment primary, local recurrence and metastasis tumors from poor-prognosis patients. On this clone: The antigen is not known.

The source of this sequence is a woman between 25 and 40 years old with osteosarcoma. Sequencing was performed on metastatic tumor tissue from the lung. This chain connects TRBV4-1 to TRBJ1-5; D is possibly TRBD1 (5 bases). In nucleotides, the CDR3 is TGCGCCAGCAGCCATCCGGGGACCTATCAGCCCCAGCATTTT. It yields the protein CASSHPGTYQPQHF.